A selection of T cell receptor beta chains follows, all from one sample in a study of early T cells in non-severe SARS-CoV-2 infection. TCRdb re-called the 5' RACE reads with MiXCR, one entry per CDR3 protein. The sample records some 71,000 distinct CDR3 sequences, about an eighth being singletons. The sample taken for sequencing was whole blood. Every receptor here comes from an adult who was a healthcare worker with PCR-confirmed SARS-CoV-2 infection or an uninfected control (not recorded which). Each CDR3 is given with its conserved first and last residue. Each record gives: D gene, J gene, V gene, clone size, CDR3 DNA, CDR3 protein. D genes are given only for firm matches. Clone size is not always given. Where it is, it says once, few, many or a class for expanded clones.

TRBD1	TRBJ2-7	TRBV5-1	many	TGCGCCAGCAGCTGGGACAGCTCCTACGAGCAGTACTTC	CASSWDSSYEQYF
.	TRBJ1-2	TRBV4-1	many	TGCGCCAGCAGCCAAGAGTCCCGAGGGGCCTATGGCTACACCTTC	CASSQESRGAYGYTF
TRBD1	TRBJ1-6	TRBV10-3	few	TGTGCCATCAGTGAGGAGGACAGGGGGGATAATTCACCCCTCCACTTT	CAISEEDRGDNSPLHF
.	TRBJ2-1	TRBV6-2/TRBV6-3	many	TGTGCCAGCAGTTATTTGGACAGATTTTTTAATGAGCAGTTCTTC	CASSYLDRFFNEQFF
.	TRBJ2-2	TRBV10-3	.	TGTGCCACCCAACTAATTAACACCGGGGAGCTGTTTTTT	CATQLINTGELFF
.	TRBJ2-7	TRBV7-9	many	TGTGCCAGCAGTTCGGGCCTGGACGGGCAGTACTTC	CASSSGLDGQYF
.	TRBJ2-3	TRBV11-2	.	TGTGCCAGCAGCGCAGTGAGGGGGTCTATCGCAGATACGCAGTATTTT	CASSAVRGSIADTQYF
.	TRBJ2-3	TRBV18	.	TGTGCCAGCTCACCAGTTCCCGGGGGCGAGGGTACGCAGTATTTT	CASSPVPGGEGTQYF
.	TRBJ2-1	TRBV12-3/TRBV12-4	many	TGTGCCAGCCAACCTGGTTGGGGTGAGGCCTACAATGAGCAGTTCTTC	CASQPGWGEAYNEQFF
TRBD2	TRBJ2-1	TRBV4-2	many	TGTGCCAGCAGCCAAGATTATAGCGGGGGAGGCAATGAGCAGTTCTTC	CASSQDYSGGGNEQFF
TRBD1	TRBJ1-6	TRBV2	.	TGTGCCAGCAGTGAGGCCGGGACAGATAATTCACCCCTCCACTTT	CASSEAGTDNSPLHF
.	TRBJ1-4	TRBV28	many	TGTGCCAGCAGCGGGTATAACCTCTTTAATGAAAAACTGTTTTTT	CASSGYNLFNEKLFF
.	TRBJ1-5	TRBV6-5	.	TGTGCCACTTCAGGGGCAAGTGGCAATCAGCCCCAGCATTTT	CATSGASGNQPQHF
.	TRBJ2-1	TRBV29-1	few	TGCAGCGTGGGACGCCCCTACAATGAGCAGTTCTTC	CSVGRPYNEQFF
.	TRBJ2-7	TRBV6-6	few	TGTGCCAGCAGTTACTACGGCCACACACGCTCGACCAACCCCTACGAGCAGTACTTC	CASSYYGHTRSTNPYEQYF
TRBD1	TRBJ1-2	TRBV25-1	many	TGTGCCAGCAGTCGATTCGGACAGGCGGCCTATGGCTACACCTTC	CASSRFGQAAYGYTF
.	TRBJ2-1	TRBV7-2	few	TGTGCCAGCAGCTTAAGAAATCCCGAGCGAGCGAATGAGCAGTTCTTC	CASSLRNPERANEQFF
.	TRBJ1-1	TRBV7-2	.	TGTGCCAGCAGCTTAGCCCCAAGGAGGGACACTGAAGCTTTCTTT	CASSLAPRRDTEAFF
.	TRBJ2-1	TRBV5-6	.	TGTGCCAGCAGCTCCCGGTCCCGGGACTACAATGAGCAGTTCTTC	CASSSRSRDYNEQFF
.	TRBJ2-3	TRBV5-1	.	TGCGCCAGCAGCTTGGCTGTAGGGACAGATACGCAGTATTTT	CASSLAVGTDTQYF
.	TRBJ2-7	TRBV7-2	.	TGTGCCAGCAGCAAGACCGGGACACCTGGGGGGGAGCAGTACTTC	CASSKTGTPGGEQYF